This TCR beta chain was identified during a study of T cell responses to AZD1222 COVID-19 vaccine. Study observations and caveats: Donors were largely white British and mainly female; clonal diversity was possibly underestimated. Baseline serostatus was positive in only a handful of AZD1222 recipients. Vaccine-associated CD4 TCRs ranged over spike, dominating at 160-218 and 743-854.

Measured with immunoSEQ multiplex PCR; TCRdb has only the in-frame clones, and not every one. Here the sample spans tens of thousands of clones, roughly 89% being singletons. The CDR3 is 15 residues long. Germline CDR1 reads GTSNPN; CDR2 reads SVGIG (reference sequence). V gave up 5 bases and J gave up 0 bases, with 11 bases separating them. On this clone: As yet, its antigen is unknown.

The chain combines TRBV30 with TRBJ1-6; D uncertain. This receptor was obtained from an adult in good health. The sample consisted of peripheral blood, taken on day 0 of AZD1222 vaccination. The CDR3 DNA is TGTGCCTGGGTGACTGATAGCTCCTATAATTCACCCCTCCACTTT. This encodes CAWVTDSSYNSPLHF.